Presented here are 5 T cell receptor beta chains from one specimen sequenced in a study of shared clonotypes between healthy human individuals. Clones were sequenced by immunoSEQ multiplex PCR, and TCRdb holds only the in-frame ones, with some missing. The repertoire consists of some 2.1 million clones, with about 94% occurring once and the leading ten covering about 1.1%. Only CD45RO-negative cells positively selected for CCR7 counted as naive CD8 cells, so terminally differentiated effector memory CD45RA+ cells were excluded. The sample was naive CD8+ T cells sorted from blood. The source is a man aged 18 to 29 in good health.

The chain links TRBV6-1 to TRBJ1-1; D remains ambiguous. V dropped 3 bases and J dropped 3 bases, with 14 bases sitting between them. Germline V CDR1 and CDR2: MNHNS, SASEGT. The CDR3 spans 15 residues. The CDR3, as DNA: TGTGCCAGCAGTGATTACTACCGGACTGACACTGAAGCTTTCTTT. Its protein product is CASSDYYRTDTEAFF.

This rearrangement joins TRBV2 to TRBJ2-5, with TRBD2 identical over 9 bases. V lost 4 bases and J lost 3; bases outside the gene matches: 18. Per the germline V gene, CDR1 is SNHLY and CDR2 is FYNNEI. There are 19 residues in the CDR3. The CDR3 nucleotides read TGTGCCAGCAGTGTAATTGCAGGGGCGTCGATAGCGGGAGAAGAGACCCAGTACTTC. Translating gives CASSVIAGASIAGEETQYF. The whole variable domain, remainder taken from reference TRBV2 and TRBJ2-5, is EPEVTQTPSHQVTQMGQEVILRCVPISNHLYFYWYRQILGQKVEFLVSFYNNEISEKSEIFDDQFSVERPDGSNFTLKIRSTKLEDSAMYFCASSVIAGASIAGEETQYFGPGTRLLVL.

This chain connects TRBV25-1 to TRBJ2-1; D not resolved. V lost 1 base and J 4 bases, leaving 8 bases between the germline ends. The length of the CDR3 is 14 residues. Looked up from germline, CDR1 is MGHDK and CDR2 is SYGVNS. The CDR3: CASSELDFYNEQFF. The DNA for the CDR3 is TGTGCCAGCAGTGAATTAGATTTTTACAATGAGCAGTTCTTC.

The chain joins TRBV27 to TRBJ2-2; the D gene could be TRBD1 or TRBD2 (6 bases each). This CDR3 is built from 16 residues. V was clipped by 5 bases and J by 0 bases, with 13 bases between them. The germline V gene has CDR1 MNHEY and CDR2 SMNVEV (reference sequence). This CDR3 reads CASSRGRDANTGELFF. The CDR3 DNA follows: TGTGCCAGCAGTCGGGGGCGCGACGCGAACACCGGGGAGCTGTTTTTT.

The chain is built from TRBV6-6 and TRBJ2-7; no clear D. The V gene's germline CDR1 is MNHNY and CDR2 SVGAGI (reference sequence). This CDR3 has 12 amino acids. Between the trimmed V and J ends, which lost 2 bases and 7 bases, there was a span of 9 bases. The CDR3 region is CASSYLGSEQYF. In DNA, the CDR3 is TGTGCCAGCAGTTACCTAGGGTCGGAGCAGTACTTC.